This T cell receptor beta chain is from a study of OX40 agonist ivuxolimab in advanced cancers. Study results and limitations: The work left the antigen specificity of expanded peripheral T cells undetermined. CD4+ and CD8+ T cells in blood underwent clonal expansion by week 6 at 0.1 to 3.0 mg/kg.

CDR1 LNHDA and CDR2 SQIVND come from the germline V gene (reference sequence). This CDR3 has 16 residues. Trimming took off 7 bases at V and 1 base at J, with 17 bases between the two ends. Only in-frame clones appear in the TCRdb table, and some are missing; sequencing was by immunoSEQ multiplex PCR. Here the sample spans 65,000 to 95,000 clones, 70% to 90% being singletons. With respect to this clone: The antigen remains undetermined.

This clonotype was sampled from an adult with an advanced solid tumor such as melanoma, head and neck, liver or kidney cancer. The chain has TRBV19 and TRBJ1-5, with D possibly matching TRBD1 (5 bases). The sequencing used CD4+ or CD8+ T cells sorted from blood, collected in a trial of the OX40 agonist ivuxolimab. The CDR3 DNA sequence: TGTGCCAGTAACACGAACCGGGACCCGAGCAATCAGCCCCAGCATTTT. It specifies CASNTNRDPSNQPQHF.